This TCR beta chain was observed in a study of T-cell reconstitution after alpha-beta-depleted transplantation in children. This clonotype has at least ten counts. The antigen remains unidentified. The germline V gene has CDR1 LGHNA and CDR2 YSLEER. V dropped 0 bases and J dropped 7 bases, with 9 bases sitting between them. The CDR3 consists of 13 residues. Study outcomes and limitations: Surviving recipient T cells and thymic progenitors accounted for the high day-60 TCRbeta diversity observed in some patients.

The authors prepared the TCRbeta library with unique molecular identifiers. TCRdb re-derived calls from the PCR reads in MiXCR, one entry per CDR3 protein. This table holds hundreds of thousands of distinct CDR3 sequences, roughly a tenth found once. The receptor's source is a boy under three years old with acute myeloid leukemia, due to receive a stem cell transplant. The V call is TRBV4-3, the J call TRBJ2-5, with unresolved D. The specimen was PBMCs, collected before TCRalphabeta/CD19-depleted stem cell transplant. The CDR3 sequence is CASSQDRAGTQYF. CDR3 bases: TGCGCCAGCAGCCAAGACAGAGCCGGGACCCAGTACTTC.